The sequence of this T cell receptor beta chain was determined in a study of T cells expressing NK-cell markers. As for the study in general: Repertoire data for TCR beta were derived from sorted T cells (CD3+CD56+NKG2C+, CD3+CD56+NKG2C- and CD3+CD56-NKG2C+). Just one sequenced donor of eight was HCMV-seronegative, while seven were seropositive. The study, taken as a whole, reports: It is unclear if expanded NKG2C-expressing clones target HCMV antigens. Topping the CD3+CD56-NKG2C+ fraction as well were these clonotypes, in a few donors.

Looked up from germline, CDR1 is MDHEN and CDR2 is SYDVKM. The CDR3 spans 13 residues. TCRdb reworked the 5' RACE reads into one entry per CDR3 protein, no DNA. Its clone listing holds 160,000 or so distinct CDR3 sequences. Worth noting for this clonotype: Its antigen is not known.

This sequence joins TRBV28 and TRBJ2-1; TCRdb proposes TRBD2, but this gene call is untestable without DNA. The sequenced sample was blood T cells: a sorted CD56 or NKG2C T cell subset, CD4+ or CD8+ T cells, or bulk PBMC T cells (not recorded which). This receptor was obtained from a woman between 18 and 70 years old in good health. The CDR3 reads CASQTSGSNEQFF.